The rows below give T cell receptor beta chains drawn from one sample of a study of CD8 T cells in Susac syndrome. TCRdb independently ran MiXCR on the immunoSEQ multiplex PCR reads; one entry per CDR3 protein. This sample has tens of thousands of distinct CDR3 sequences; over 85% occur once, and the top ten carry about 0.4%. Sequences were obtained from CD8+ T cells from PBMCs. These receptors were obtained from a human donor with multiple sclerosis. The CDR3 runs from the conserved cysteine through the conserved F or W. D genes are given only for firm matches. Expanded clones are given a class, and other clones once, few, many or no size at all.

j_call,clone_size,cdr3_length,v_call,d_call,cdr3_aa,cdr3_nt
TRBJ1-2,NA,13,TRBV12-3/TRBV12-4,NA,CASSLPGSHGYTF,TGTGCCAGCAGTTTACCAGGGAGCCATGGCTACACCTTC
TRBJ2-1,NA,16,TRBV3-1,TRBD2,CASSQGTSGGNNEQFF,TGTGCCAGCAGCCAAGGGACTAGCGGGGGTAACAATGAGCAGTTCTTC
TRBJ2-1,once,17,TRBV9,TRBD2,CASSAYRREDSYNEQFF,TGTGCCAGCAGCGCCTACAGGCGGGAGGACTCCTACAATGAGCAGTTCTTC
TRBJ1-2,NA,14,TRBV4-1,NA,CASSQGGTDYGYTF,TGCGCCAGCAGCCAAGGGGGGACGGACTATGGCTACACCTTC
TRBJ1-5,NA,14,TRBV9,NA,CASSPGRNHQPQHF,TGTGCCAGCAGCCCAGGGAGGAACCACCAGCCCCAGCATTTT
TRBJ2-1,NA,19,TRBV7-2,TRBD1,CASSTSDPGTGVDYNEQFF,TGTGCCAGCAGCACGTCGGATCCCGGGACAGGGGTCGACTACAATGAGCAGTTCTTC
TRBJ1-1,NA,15,TRBV5-5,NA,CASSWDTRGYTEAFF,TGTGCCAGCAGCTGGGATACACGGGGGTACACTGAAGCTTTCTTT
TRBJ1-6,NA,16,TRBV4-1,TRBD1,CASSQVRDSRNSPLHF,TGCGCCAGCAGCCAAGTCCGGGACAGTAGGAATTCACCCCTCCACTTT
TRBJ2-2,NA,11,TRBV25-1,NA,CASLGPGELFF,TGTGCCAGCTTGGGTCCCGGGGAGCTGTTTTTT
TRBJ2-1,NA,15,TRBV2,NA,CASRPDSSSYNEQFF,TGTGCCAGCAGGCCCGACTCCAGCTCCTACAATGAGCAGTTCTTC
TRBJ2-7,NA,15,TRBV27,NA,CASVLLAISSYEQYF,TGTGCCAGCGTTTTACTGGCCATCTCATCCTACGAGCAGTACTTC
TRBJ2-5,NA,13,TRBV7-9,NA,CASSLVGEETQYF,TGTGCCAGCAGCTTAGTTGGGGAAGAGACCCAGTACTTC